The rows below give T cell receptor beta chains drawn from one sample of a study of blood T cells in healthy people across ages. TCRdb independently ran MiXCR on the 5' RACE reads; one entry per CDR3 protein. The profile covers about 2 million distinct CDR3 sequences, with roughly 49% appearing a single time and roughly 2% taken by the ten largest. Sequenced sample: blood. These receptors all stem from a woman in her thirties or forties in good health. Each CDR3 is given with its conserved first and last residue. The D gene is left open where the match is weak. Size tells how often a clone was seen (once, few, many) or the class of an expanded clone, and some rows leave it out.

V gene	J gene	D gene	clone size	CDR3 length	CDR3 DNA	CDR3 protein
TRBV9	TRBJ2-3	.	.	16	TGTGCCAGCAGCAGTCCGGGGCCCTTAACCTCGTATACGCAGTATTTT	CASSSPGPLTSYTQYF
TRBV28	TRBJ1-4	.	.	14	TGTGCCACCCTTAACAGGGATTTGAGTGAAAAACTGTTTTTT	CATLNRDLSEKLFF
TRBV5-1	TRBJ2-1	.	once	16	TGCGCCAGCAGCTTGGGCGGCAGACCACGGAGCAATGGGCAGTTCTTC	CASSLGGRPRSNGQFF
TRBV3-1	TRBJ2-4	TRBD2	few	14	TGTGCCAGCAGCAAGGGACTAGCGGGGGGTGAGAAGTACTTC	CASSKGLAGGEKYF
TRBV5-1	TRBJ2-7	.	many	13	TGTGCCAGCAGCTTAGTGGGAGACTACGAGCAGTACTTC	CASSLVGDYEQYF
TRBV7-6	TRBJ2-1	.	.	14	TGTGCCAGCAGCCAATTCACAGGTTCCAATGAGCAGTTCTTC	CASSQFTGSNEQFF
TRBV12-3/TRBV12-4	TRBJ1-2	.	few	14	TGTGCCAGCAGTCCCCCCCCCGCACGGCGTGGCTACACCTTC	CASSPPPARRGYTF
TRBV7-2	TRBJ1-6	.	.	13	TGTGCCAGCAGCTTAATCGGGCAGCGGCCCCTCCACTTT	CASSLIGQRPLHF
TRBV11-2	TRBJ2-7	.	.	13	TGTGCCAGCAGCTTCGCTGAGGGGAGCGAGCAGTACTTC	CASSFAEGSEQYF
TRBV5-5	TRBJ2-1	.	few	14	TGTGCCAGCAGCTTTACTGGGACCTACAATGAGCAGTTCTTC	CASSFTGTYNEQFF
TRBV12-3/TRBV12-4	TRBJ2-4	.	.	14	TGTGCCAGCAGTTCTGACACTCTTCAAAACATTCAGTACTTC	CASSSDTLQNIQYF
TRBV6-6	TRBJ2-1	TRBD2	.	17	TGTGCCAGCAGTTACGAGGTCACTAGCGGGGGACAGAATGAGCAGTTCTTC	CASSYEVTSGGQNEQFF
TRBV7-8	TRBJ2-3	TRBD2	.	16	TGTGCCAGCAGCTCAAATGAGCGGGGGGGTCTAGATACGCAGTATTTT	CASSSNERGGLDTQYF
TRBV6-1	TRBJ1-5	.	once	15	TGTGCCAGCACCGGAGGGCAGGGTAGCAATCAGCCCCAGCATTTT	CASTGGQGSNQPQHF
TRBV28	TRBJ2-5	TRBD1	.	14	TGTGCCAGCAGGCCGACAGGGGGATATCAGCCCCAGTACTTC	CASRPTGGYQPQYF
TRBV5-1	TRBJ1-6	.	.	15	TGCGCCAGCAGCCCCCGGGGACCGCCAAATTCACCCCTCCACTTT	CASSPRGPPNSPLHF
TRBV28	TRBJ2-7	TRBD1	.	15	TGTGCCAGCAGATCTCAGGGGGCAGGGGGCAACGAGCAGTACTTC	CASRSQGAGGNEQYF
TRBV5-1	TRBJ2-4	.	.	17	TGCGCCAGCAGCTCCGGAGGGGGGGCTGGTATCGAAAACATTCAGTACTTC	CASSSGGGAGIENIQYF
TRBV20-1	TRBJ2-5	.	.	14	TGCAGTGCCGTGAACCGGGACGGCGTGGAGACCCAGTACTTC	CSAVNRDGVETQYF
TRBV4-3	TRBJ2-5	TRBD2	.	17	TGCGCCAGCAGCCAAGAACGCGGGGGGGCCGGGTACAATGAGCAGTACTTC	CASSQERGGAGYNEQYF
TRBV6-2/TRBV6-3	TRBJ2-7	.	few	18	TGTGCCAGCAGTTACGAATCCGGGACACCCTCTTTCTCCTACGAGCAGTACTTC	CASSYESGTPSFSYEQYF
TRBV5-1	TRBJ2-1	.	.	18	TGCACCAGCAGCTTGGTGCCATCCGGACCCAACTCCTACAATGAGCAGTTCTTC	CTSSLVPSGPNSYNEQFF
TRBV28	TRBJ1-6	.	.	15	TGTGCCAGCGTACAAGAAAGCTCCTATAATTCACCCCTCCACTTT	CASVQESSYNSPLHF
TRBV29-1	TRBJ1-4	.	.	13	TGCAGCGTGCACCCGGGTGGGAGTGAAAAACTGTTTTTT	CSVHPGGSEKLFF
TRBV7-8	TRBJ2-7	TRBD2	few	15	TGTGCCAGCAGAGCGACTAGCGGGGCCCACTACGAGCAGTACTTC	CASRATSGAHYEQYF
TRBV12-3/TRBV12-4	TRBJ2-4	TRBD2	.	16	TGTGCCAGCAGTTTAGGTCGGGGGGGCCTGAAAAACATTCAGTACTTC	CASSLGRGGLKNIQYF
TRBV4-2	TRBJ2-6	TRBD1	.	18	TGTGCCAGCAGCCAAGGGGGGACAGGGGCAACTGGGGCCAACGTCCTGACTTTC	CASSQGGTGATGANVLTF
TRBV7-9	TRBJ2-1	TRBD1	.	14	TGTGCCAGCACGAGAGGACAGGGGATCCATGAGCAGTTCTTC	CASTRGQGIHEQFF
TRBV24-1	TRBJ2-5	TRBD1	.	15	TGTGCCACCAGTGATTTGGACAGGGGAAAAGAGACCCAGTACTTC	CATSDLDRGKETQYF
TRBV25-1	TRBJ1-2	.	.	14	TGTGCCAGCAGGGTAACAGGTAGAGCTGATGGCTACACCTTC	CASRVTGRADGYTF
TRBV20-1	TRBJ2-7	TRBD1	few	12	TGCAGCGGGACAGGGGGTTATGACGAGCAGTACTTC	CSGTGGYDEQYF
TRBV20-1	TRBJ2-5	TRBD2	.	15	TGCAGTGAGCGAAGTGGGGCGGCACTAGCGGAGACCCAGTACTTC	CSERSGAALAETQYF
TRBV4-2	TRBJ1-2	TRBD1	few	15	TGTGCCAGCAGCCAAGGCAGGGGGCTGCACTATGGCTACACCTTC	CASSQGRGLHYGYTF
TRBV5-6	TRBJ2-3	.	once	15	TGTGCCAGCAGCTTGCCAGGGCCGGAGGCAGATACGCAGTATTTT	CASSLPGPEADTQYF
TRBV12-3/TRBV12-4	TRBJ1-4	.	.	16	TGTGCCAGCAGACCACCTAGGGCCCCACGGGGTGAAAAACTGTTTTTT	CASRPPRAPRGEKLFF
TRBV24-1	TRBJ2-3	.	.	15	TGTGCCACCAGTGATTTGGGGGGAAGGAAAGATACGCAGTATTTT	CATSDLGGRKDTQYF
TRBV4-3	TRBJ1-2	.	.	15	TGCGCCAGCAGCCAAGATGAGGGGAGGGGCTATGGCTACACCTTC	CASSQDEGRGYGYTF
TRBV6-2/TRBV6-3	TRBJ2-7	.	.	11	TGTGCCACCAGTTACGGGGGCGAGCAGTACTTC	CATSYGGEQYF
TRBV29-1	TRBJ1-4	.	.	15	TGCAGCGTTGCCCGTGGACAGTTAGATGATGAAAAACTGTTTTTT	CSVARGQLDDEKLFF
TRBV28	TRBJ2-7	.	.	16	TGTGCCAGCAGTTTATTACAAGCACCGCGACTCTACGAGCAGTACTTC	CASSLLQAPRLYEQYF
TRBV5-1	TRBJ2-1	TRBD1	.	17	TGCGCCAGCAGCCACGGGACAGGGGGGAGCTCCTACAATGAGCAGTTCTTC	CASSHGTGGSSYNEQFF
TRBV7-3	TRBJ2-7	TRBD2	.	21	TGTGCCAGCAGCTTAACCGTTCCGGGACTAGCGGGGGCGGGATCAGGGTACGAGCAGTACTTC	CASSLTVPGLAGAGSGYEQYF
TRBV6-6	TRBJ2-7	.	.	14	TGTGCCAGCAGTTACGGTAGCGCAGCCTACGAGCAGTACTTC	CASSYGSAAYEQYF
TRBV28	TRBJ2-3	TRBD2	once	19	TGTGCCAGCAGTTCCCCCCTAGCGGGGGGCCGCGCTAGCACAGATACGCAGTATTTT	CASSSPLAGGRASTDTQYF
TRBV18	TRBJ2-5	.	.	16	TGTGCCAGCTCCCCATTCTCGAGGGCAAGCCAAGAGACCCAGTACTTC	CASSPFSRASQETQYF
TRBV10-3	TRBJ1-4	.	few	15	TGTGCCATCAGTGACGGGGTTAACAACAATGAAAAACTGTTTTTT	CAISDGVNNNEKLFF
TRBV7-2	TRBJ2-5	.	few	17	TGTGCCAGCAGCTTAACACTCTTGGGGGCCCTTCAAGAGACCCAGTACTTC	CASSLTLLGALQETQYF
TRBV4-3	TRBJ2-1	TRBD1	.	14	TGCGCCAGCAGCCAAGGGACAGGAAACAATGAGCAGTTCTTC	CASSQGTGNNEQFF
TRBV18	TRBJ2-7	.	.	15	TGTGCCAGCTCACCAAATAAGGGAGGCTCCTACGAGCAGTACTTC	CASSPNKGGSYEQYF
TRBV12-3/TRBV12-4	TRBJ2-7	.	few	14	TGTGCCAGCAGTTTGACCTGGGGCTCCTACGAGCAGTACTTC	CASSLTWGSYEQYF
TRBV7-9	TRBJ2-7	.	few	13	TGTGCCAGCGATTCACAGTCTGGGGACGAGCAGTACTTC	CASDSQSGDEQYF